Listed below are T cell receptor beta chains from one sample, sequenced in a study of post-analysis software for immune sequencing data. TCRdb re-derived calls from the PCR reads in MiXCR, one entry per CDR3 protein. This sample yields about 820,000 distinct CDR3 sequences, of which roughly 50% are seen a single time; approximately 4.5% belongs to the top ten. Sequencing was performed on blood. The receptors stem from a girl aged 5 to 17 with multiple sclerosis. Each CDR3 is given with its conserved first and last residue. D genes are given only for firm matches. Size is omitted from some rows. Given values are once, few, many or a class for expanded clones.

abundance	len	d_gene	v_gene	j_gene	CDR3nt	CDR3aa
NA	18	TRBD2	TRBV20-1	TRBJ2-3	TGCAGTGCGAGGGGACTAGCGGGCACCTTTGGGAGCACAGATACGCAGTATTTT	CSARGLAGTFGSTDTQYF
NA	20	TRBD1	TRBV4-2	TRBJ1-2	TGTGCCAGCAGCCCCTTACAGGGGGCCGGGGGACGCCCGGCTAACTATGGCTACACCTTC	CASSPLQGAGGRPANYGYTF
few	19	TRBD2	TRBV4-2	TRBJ2-6	TGTGCCAGCAGCCAACAAGCGGGGGGGGGACGCTCTGGGGCCAACGTCCGGACTTTC	CASSQQAGGGRSGANVRTF
few	15	TRBD2	TRBV7-2	TRBJ2-7	TGTGCCAGCAGAATGGGACTAGCGGGGGGCGACGAGCAGTACTTC	CASRMGLAGGDEQYF
few	12	NA	TRBV29-1	TRBJ2-5	TGCAGCGTCGAGGGAACGGGAGAGACCCAGTACTTC	CSVEGTGETQYF
NA	15	NA	TRBV6-5	TRBJ2-2	TGTGCCAGCAGTTACTCCCGGGGAAGCGCCGGGGAGCTGTTTTTT	CASSYSRGSAGELFF
few	16	TRBD2	TRBV5-1	TRBJ2-7	TGCGCCAGCAGCTTGGAGGCGGGAGATCGTAGCAACGAGCAGTACTTC	CASSLEAGDRSNEQYF
NA	14	NA	TRBV4-1	TRBJ1-2	TGCGCCAGCAGCCAAGACTCAGGGACCTATGGCTACACCTTC	CASSQDSGTYGYTF
NA	16	NA	TRBV6-1	TRBJ1-4	TGTGCCAGCAGTGAACGGCAGGGCTCACTTAATGAAAAACTGTTTTTT	CASSERQGSLNEKLFF
NA	13	TRBD1	TRBV10-3	TRBJ2-5	TGTGCCATCCGGACAGGGGGCCAAGAGACCCAGTACTTC	CAIRTGGQETQYF
NA	17	NA	TRBV24-1	TRBJ1-5	TGTGCCACCAACCCGAACCGGGACCGTACGTTTCGGGGGCCCCAGCATTTT	CATNPNRDRTFRGPQHF
once	15	NA	TRBV7-8	TRBJ2-1	TGTGCCAGCAGCTCCACCGGGACTTATCTCAATGAGCAGTTCTTC	CASSSTGTYLNEQFF
once	15	TRBD1	TRBV6-5	TRBJ2-7	TGTGCCAGCAGCCGAACCGGGACAGAGCCCTTCGAGCAGTACTTC	CASSRTGTEPFEQYF
NA	15	TRBD1	TRBV7-9	TRBJ2-1	TGTGCCACGAAAATGATTGGGACAGCTTACAATGAGCAGTTCTTC	CATKMIGTAYNEQFF
NA	17	NA	TRBV2	TRBJ1-2	TGTGCCAGCGGCGACTCCCTCAGGGAGGGCGCGGACCGTGGCTACACCTTC	CASGDSLREGADRGYTF
NA	15	TRBD2	TRBV6-6	TRBJ2-5	TGTGCCAGCAGCACCTTTAGCGGGGGGGCCGGAGAGCAGTACTTC	CASSTFSGGAGEQYF
few	15	TRBD1	TRBV10-1	TRBJ2-7	TGCGCCAGCAGTGGTCCGGACAGGGATGAGTACGAGCAGTACTTC	CASSGPDRDEYEQYF
many	15	NA	TRBV7-2	TRBJ2-3	TGTGCCAGCAGCTCGGCCGCCTGGGGGGCAGATACGCAGTATTTT	CASSSAAWGADTQYF
NA	16	TRBD2	TRBV15	TRBJ2-1	TGTGCCACCAGCTTCGGGACTAGCGGACTCTACAATGAGCAGTTCTTC	CATSFGTSGLYNEQFF
few	13	NA	TRBV5-6	TRBJ2-1	TGTGCCAGCAGCGCGGGACGTGGCGATGAGCAGTTCTTC	CASSAGRGDEQFF
NA	17	NA	TRBV20-1	TRBJ1-2	TGCAGTGCTAGAGATCTTTCTTTGGAGGGTGAGGGGCTTGGCTACACCTTC	CSARDLSLEGEGLGYTF
NA	14	NA	TRBV20-1	TRBJ2-5	TGCAGTGCTTGCGAAAGGACAGTTAAAGAGACCCAGTACTTC	CSACERTVKETQYF
NA	18	TRBD2	TRBV7-2	TRBJ2-1	TGTGCCAGCAGCTTATCGCCTAGCGGGGGGGCCAGGAACAATGAGCAGTTCTTC	CASSLSPSGGARNNEQFF
once	17	NA	TRBV7-2	TRBJ2-1	TGTGCCAGCAGCTTCTTGGGTTCAGGGAGCTGGAATAATGAGCAGTTCTTC	CASSFLGSGSWNNEQFF
NA	15	NA	TRBV9	TRBJ1-2	TGTGCCAGCAGCGTAGAGGCAGGATCGAGGGGAGGCTACACCTTC	CASSVEAGSRGGYTF
NA	13	TRBD1	TRBV18	TRBJ1-6	TGTGCCAGCTCACCGGGGACAGATTCACCCCTCCACTTT	CASSPGTDSPLHF
NA	15	NA	TRBV7-2	TRBJ2-7	TGTGCCAGCAGCCTTACACCTGACTCCTACAATGAGCAGTACTTC	CASSLTPDSYNEQYF
NA	15	TRBD1	TRBV4-1	TRBJ2-7	TGCGCCAGCAGCGAAAAGACAGGGTTGGTCTACGAGCAGTACTTC	CASSEKTGLVYEQYF
few	15	TRBD1	TRBV18	TRBJ1-6	TGTGCCAGCTCCCCCGGACAGGCAAATAATTCACCCCTCCACTTT	CASSPGQANNSPLHF
few	12	TRBD1	TRBV29-1	TRBJ2-7	TGCAGCGCAGGACAGGCCACCTACGAGCAGTACTTC	CSAGQATYEQYF
NA	13	NA	TRBV29-1	TRBJ1-2	TGCAGCGTTGAAGGGGGACTGAACTATGGCTACACCTTC	CSVEGGLNYGYTF